These T cell receptor beta chains were read from a single sample in a study of human T cells and chemical hapten exposure. TCRdb analysed the RACE reads with MiXCR anew, one entry per CDR3 protein. The table shows 350,000 to 400,000 distinct CDR3 sequences, with about 6% occurring only once. The sample consisted of whole blood, taken in connection with sensitization to the hapten diphenylcyclopropenone (DPC). Source of these receptors: a woman aged 18-30 years with alopecia areata. Some clones in this sample may be carry-over from other donors' samples. CDR3s leave out the opening cysteine and the closing phenylalanine or tryptophan. Not all rows give a size; the values are once, few, many and, for expanded clones, a class.

v_gene: TRBV5-4
abundance: few
j_gene: TRBJ1-5
CDR3aa: ASSAGTPGDQPQH

v_gene: TRBV4-3
abundance: -
j_gene: TRBJ1-1
CDR3aa: ASSQDARNTEAF

v_gene: TRBV2
abundance: -
j_gene: TRBJ1-6
CDR3aa: ASIPREGYSPLH

v_gene: TRBV6-2/TRBV6-3
abundance: many
j_gene: TRBJ2-3
CDR3aa: ASSHSLEGGHTQY

v_gene: TRBV7-2
abundance: -
j_gene: TRBJ2-3
CDR3aa: ASSRLAGQTDTQY

v_gene: TRBV7-6
abundance: -
j_gene: TRBJ1-5
CDR3aa: ASSLGATGKIQPQH

v_gene: TRBV12-3/TRBV12-4
abundance: few
j_gene: TRBJ2-7
CDR3aa: ASSLGTDSYEQY

v_gene: TRBV6-2/TRBV6-3
abundance: many
j_gene: TRBJ1-1
CDR3aa: ASSPPFRGRRTEAF

v_gene: TRBV25-1
abundance: -
j_gene: TRBJ2-7
CDR3aa: ASSEFKGLADYEQY

v_gene: TRBV20-1
abundance: many
j_gene: TRBJ2-7
CDR3aa: SAHPLSRDRADEQY

v_gene: TRBV12-3/TRBV12-4
abundance: few
j_gene: TRBJ1-2
CDR3aa: ASSLTGGGYGYT

v_gene: TRBV12-3/TRBV12-4
abundance: -
j_gene: TRBJ2-2
CDR3aa: ASSGLAGGPTPGELF

v_gene: TRBV4-3
abundance: few
j_gene: TRBJ2-2
CDR3aa: ASSQDLQNTGELF

v_gene: TRBV6-4
abundance: many
j_gene: TRBJ1-5
CDR3aa: ASSETGESNQPQH

v_gene: TRBV3-1
abundance: many
j_gene: TRBJ1-6
CDR3aa: ASSQEPSSPLH

v_gene: TRBV6-5
abundance: many
j_gene: TRBJ1-5
CDR3aa: ASRGTRGISQPQH

v_gene: TRBV11-1
abundance: many
j_gene: TRBJ2-4
CDR3aa: ASSLVSGPTKA

v_gene: TRBV20-1
abundance: few
j_gene: TRBJ2-3
CDR3aa: SARRQDSTDTQY

v_gene: TRBV6-2/TRBV6-3
abundance: many
j_gene: TRBJ2-3
CDR3aa: ASRTLGGDTQY

v_gene: TRBV20-1
abundance: many
j_gene: TRBJ1-1
CDR3aa: SARDRALGDTEAF

v_gene: TRBV20-1
abundance: -
j_gene: TRBJ1-2
CDR3aa: SARDQQGAGGYT

v_gene: TRBV12-3/TRBV12-4
abundance: few
j_gene: TRBJ2-3
CDR3aa: ASSSPDRYQGDTQY

v_gene: TRBV4-3
abundance: few
j_gene: TRBJ2-3
CDR3aa: ASSQDPAQGPTDTQY

v_gene: TRBV29-1
abundance: -
j_gene: TRBJ1-2
CDR3aa: SVEDGTGASNYGYT

v_gene: TRBV2
abundance: few
j_gene: TRBJ2-1
CDR3aa: ASEFRDEQF

v_gene: TRBV29-1
abundance: many
j_gene: TRBJ2-2
CDR3aa: SAVEYTGELF

v_gene: TRBV2
abundance: -
j_gene: TRBJ1-1
CDR3aa: ASSETRTENTEAF

v_gene: TRBV7-9
abundance: few
j_gene: TRBJ1-2
CDR3aa: ASSELVTEFT

v_gene: TRBV12-3/TRBV12-4
abundance: -
j_gene: TRBJ1-2
CDR3aa: ASSVGQVYGYT

v_gene: TRBV18
abundance: few
j_gene: TRBJ1-2
CDR3aa: ASSLRQERYGYT

v_gene: TRBV7-2
abundance: few
j_gene: TRBJ1-5
CDR3aa: ASSAGQGQDQPQH

v_gene: TRBV27
abundance: few
j_gene: TRBJ2-3
CDR3aa: ASSWDLSRTDTQY

v_gene: TRBV7-3
abundance: many
j_gene: TRBJ1-1
CDR3aa: ASSRDRGGWTEAF

v_gene: TRBV28
abundance: many
j_gene: TRBJ2-3
CDR3aa: ASSLVLTDTQY

v_gene: TRBV14
abundance: -
j_gene: TRBJ1-1
CDR3aa: ASRQFTEAF

v_gene: TRBV4-2
abundance: few
j_gene: TRBJ1-6
CDR3aa: ASSQEAGRYNSPLH

v_gene: TRBV29-1
abundance: many
j_gene: TRBJ1-2
CDR3aa: SVENYGYT

v_gene: TRBV28
abundance: few
j_gene: TRBJ2-7
CDR3aa: ASSSSRTSRYEQY

v_gene: TRBV4-3
abundance: few
j_gene: TRBJ2-3
CDR3aa: ASSPAWGTVGDTQY

v_gene: TRBV20-1
abundance: many
j_gene: TRBJ1-3
CDR3aa: SAGTGRRSGNTIY

v_gene: TRBV6-5
abundance: many
j_gene: TRBJ2-3
CDR3aa: ASSVAGADTQY

v_gene: TRBV7-8
abundance: many
j_gene: TRBJ2-3
CDR3aa: ASSPGTSGGLTDTQY

v_gene: TRBV6-1
abundance: few
j_gene: TRBJ2-3
CDR3aa: ASSDRVFGGTGNADTQY

v_gene: TRBV10-3
abundance: few
j_gene: TRBJ1-2
CDR3aa: AISAQINYGYT

v_gene: TRBV5-1
abundance: -
j_gene: TRBJ2-5
CDR3aa: ASSLTGGPPQETQY

v_gene: TRBV12-3/TRBV12-4
abundance: few
j_gene: TRBJ2-2
CDR3aa: ASSLLGVTGELF

v_gene: TRBV18
abundance: many
j_gene: TRBJ1-1
CDR3aa: ASSPLLVQGLPDAF

v_gene: TRBV7-9
abundance: many
j_gene: TRBJ1-2
CDR3aa: ASSLSPEDRAYGYT

v_gene: TRBV12-3/TRBV12-4
abundance: -
j_gene: TRBJ2-2
CDR3aa: ASSPSAHELF

v_gene: TRBV12-3/TRBV12-4
abundance: once
j_gene: TRBJ2-3
CDR3aa: ASSSSAGTADTQY

v_gene: TRBV3-1
abundance: -
j_gene: TRBJ2-2
CDR3aa: ASSFSHHRVSNTGELF

v_gene: TRBV12-3/TRBV12-4
abundance: few
j_gene: TRBJ1-2
CDR3aa: ASRDSSNYGYT

v_gene: TRBV18
abundance: few
j_gene: TRBJ2-5
CDR3aa: ASSRSGQAQETQY

v_gene: TRBV12-3/TRBV12-4
abundance: -
j_gene: TRBJ1-5
CDR3aa: ASSPYSNQPQD

v_gene: TRBV9
abundance: many
j_gene: TRBJ2-3
CDR3aa: ASSSDLPGATDTQY

v_gene: TRBV7-8
abundance: many
j_gene: TRBJ1-2
CDR3aa: ASSTTGSGYT

v_gene: TRBV6-6
abundance: -
j_gene: TRBJ1-4
CDR3aa: ASSYEGTEKLF

v_gene: TRBV5-4
abundance: few
j_gene: TRBJ2-2
CDR3aa: ASSSRTSFTGELF